This is a list of T cell receptor beta chains from one sample in a study of T cell changes during pregnancy in multiple sclerosis. Assay: immunoSEQ multiplex PCR; the TCRdb copy retains only in-frame clones and omits some. The table shows around 41,000 clones, with about 90% occurring only once. The starting material was CD4+ T cells from peripheral blood mononuclear cells, obtained in the third trimester of pregnancy. Receptor source: a female donor in good health, enrolled as a control in a pregnancy study. Each CDR3 is given with its conserved first and last residue. Each record gives: CDR3 protein, CDR3 DNA, D gene, clone size, J gene, V gene. D genes are given only for firm matches. Expanded clones get a size class; other rows say once, few or many, or leave the size out.

CDR3aa: CASSVVMNTGELFF
CDR3nt: TGTGCCAGCAGCGTAGTCATGAACACCGGGGAGCTGTTTTTT
d_gene: -
abundance: -
j_gene: TRBJ2-2
v_gene: TRBV9

CDR3aa: CASSDPGQGDGELFF
CDR3nt: TGTGCCAGCAGTGACCCCGGACAGGGGGACGGGGAGCTGTTTTTT
d_gene: TRBD1
abundance: -
j_gene: TRBJ2-2
v_gene: TRBV6-4

CDR3aa: CASSVGASGATGELFF
CDR3nt: TGTGCCAGCAGCGTAGGGGCCAGCGGGGCGACCGGGGAGCTGTTTTTT
d_gene: TRBD2
abundance: -
j_gene: TRBJ2-2
v_gene: TRBV9

CDR3aa: CASSLLFTNTGTGTNYGYTF
CDR3nt: TGTGCCAGCAGTTTACTGTTTACTAACACCGGGACAGGTACTAACTATGGCTACACCTTC
d_gene: TRBD1
abundance: once
j_gene: TRBJ1-2
v_gene: TRBV28

CDR3aa: CASSRGQGLPNYGYTF
CDR3nt: TGTGCCAGCAGCAGGGGACAGGGGCTCCCAAACTATGGCTACACCTTC
d_gene: TRBD1
abundance: -
j_gene: TRBJ1-2
v_gene: TRBV6-6

CDR3aa: CASSNRNTGELFF
CDR3nt: TGTGCCAGCAGCAATCGGAACACCGGGGAGCTGTTTTTT
d_gene: -
abundance: -
j_gene: TRBJ2-2
v_gene: TRBV7-9

CDR3aa: CASSPGLAGSYNEQFF
CDR3nt: TGTGCCAGCAGCCCGGGACTAGCGGGATCCTACAATGAGCAGTTCTTC
d_gene: TRBD2
abundance: -
j_gene: TRBJ2-1
v_gene: TRBV7-2

CDR3aa: CASSLSASGGNEQFF
CDR3nt: TGTGCCAGCAGTTTATCTGCCAGCGGAGGGAATGAGCAGTTCTTC
d_gene: -
abundance: once
j_gene: TRBJ2-1
v_gene: TRBV28

CDR3aa: CASSSTMLGIDTQYF
CDR3nt: TGTGCCAGCAGCTCGACTATGCTGGGTATTGATACGCAGTATTTT
d_gene: -
abundance: -
j_gene: TRBJ2-3
v_gene: TRBV7-9

CDR3aa: CASSQLAATNNSPLHF
CDR3nt: TGCGCCAGCAGCCAATTGGCCGCGACTAATAATTCACCCCTCCACTTT
d_gene: -
abundance: -
j_gene: TRBJ1-6
v_gene: TRBV4-1

CDR3aa: CASSSGLYGYTF
CDR3nt: TGTGCCAGCAGTTCAGGGCTCTATGGCTACACCTTC
d_gene: -
abundance: -
j_gene: TRBJ1-2
v_gene: TRBV28

CDR3aa: CASSTGWDLGTVQETQYF
CDR3nt: TGTGCCAGCAGTACGGGTTGGGACCTCGGGACAGTCCAAGAGACCCAGTACTTC
d_gene: TRBD1
abundance: -
j_gene: TRBJ2-5
v_gene: TRBV27

CDR3aa: CASSGQNRVGGYTF
CDR3nt: TGTGCCAGCAGCGGACAGAACCGTGTCGGTGGCTACACCTTC
d_gene: -
abundance: -
j_gene: TRBJ1-2
v_gene: TRBV9

CDR3aa: CASSLSFLNEQYF
CDR3nt: TGCGCCAGCAGCCTGAGCTTCTTAAACGAGCAGTACTTC
d_gene: -
abundance: -
j_gene: TRBJ2-7
v_gene: TRBV4-1

CDR3aa: CASRLGTGSTYEQYF
CDR3nt: TGCGCCAGCCGCCTCGGGACAGGGTCAACCTACGAGCAGTACTTC
d_gene: TRBD1
abundance: -
j_gene: TRBJ2-7
v_gene: TRBV5-1

CDR3aa: CASSLIGDGYTF
CDR3nt: TGTGCCAGCAGCTTAATAGGGGATGGCTACACCTTC
d_gene: -
abundance: -
j_gene: TRBJ1-2
v_gene: TRBV11-1

CDR3aa: CSAGGNTF
CDR3nt: TGCAGCGCAGGGGGCAACACCTTC
d_gene: TRBD1
abundance: -
j_gene: TRBJ1-2
v_gene: TRBV29-1

CDR3aa: CASSSRQGGRKLFF
CDR3nt: TGTGCCAGCAGCTCTAGACAGGGTGGGAGAAAACTGTTTTTT
d_gene: TRBD1
abundance: once
j_gene: TRBJ1-4
v_gene: TRBV5-8

CDR3aa: CASSLGRDTISF
CDR3nt: TGTGCCAGCAGTTTGGGCCGGGACACCATATCCTTC
d_gene: -
abundance: once
j_gene: TRBJ2-7
v_gene: TRBV28

CDR3aa: CASSSGRANEQFF
CDR3nt: TGTGCCAGCAGTTCGGGGAGGGCCAATGAGCAGTTCTTC
d_gene: TRBD2
abundance: -
j_gene: TRBJ2-1
v_gene: TRBV6-5

CDR3aa: CASSEQGTQQFF
CDR3nt: TGTGCCAGCAGTGAACAGGGCACGCAGCAGTTCTTC
d_gene: -
abundance: few
j_gene: TRBJ2-1
v_gene: TRBV2

CDR3aa: CASSLRDSDTEAFF
CDR3nt: TGTGCCAGCAGCTTACGGGACAGTGACACTGAAGCTTTCTTT
d_gene: TRBD1
abundance: -
j_gene: TRBJ1-1
v_gene: TRBV7-9

CDR3aa: CASSLPQGGQETQYF
CDR3nt: TGTGCCAGCAGCTTGCCTCAGGGAGGTCAAGAGACCCAGTACTTC
d_gene: -
abundance: -
j_gene: TRBJ2-5
v_gene: TRBV5-4

CDR3aa: CASSGGMYEQYF
CDR3nt: TGTGCCAGCAGCGGGGGGATGTACGAGCAGTACTTC
d_gene: -
abundance: -
j_gene: TRBJ2-7
v_gene: TRBV14

CDR3aa: CASSIDRPEREGLDEQFF
CDR3nt: TGTGCCAGTAGTATAGATCGCCCCGAGCGGGAGGGCTTAGATGAGCAGTTCTTC
d_gene: TRBD2
abundance: -
j_gene: TRBJ2-1
v_gene: TRBV19

CDR3aa: CASSFGQGDLNTEAFF
CDR3nt: TGTGCCAGCAGTTTCGGACAGGGTGATCTGAACACTGAAGCTTTCTTT
d_gene: TRBD1
abundance: -
j_gene: TRBJ1-1
v_gene: TRBV6-6

CDR3aa: CASSPSSVSYTQYF
CDR3nt: TGTGCCAGCAGCCCCTCATCAGTATCGTATACGCAGTATTTT
d_gene: -
abundance: once
j_gene: TRBJ2-3
v_gene: TRBV7-9

CDR3aa: CASSDRDRGSYEQYF
CDR3nt: TGTGCCAGCAGCGACCGGGACAGGGGCTCCTACGAGCAGTACTTC
d_gene: -
abundance: once
j_gene: TRBJ2-7
v_gene: TRBV21-1

CDR3aa: CATHTLIPADYGYTF
CDR3nt: TGTGCCACCCACACGCTCATACCGGCGGACTATGGCTACACCTTC
d_gene: -
abundance: -
j_gene: TRBJ1-2
v_gene: TRBV5-4

CDR3aa: CASSEGNQPQHF
CDR3nt: TGTGCCAGCAGTGAGGGCAATCAGCCCCAGCATTTT
d_gene: -
abundance: few
j_gene: TRBJ1-5
v_gene: TRBV28

CDR3aa: CASSPGTMGEQFF
CDR3nt: TGTGCCAGCAGCCCTGGGACTATGGGTGAGCAGTTCTTC
d_gene: TRBD2
abundance: -
j_gene: TRBJ2-1
v_gene: TRBV9

CDR3aa: CASSQGRFGEREAKNIQYF
CDR3nt: TGTGCCAGCAGCCAAGGACGTTTTGGTGAGCGGGAGGCCAAAAACATTCAGTACTTC
d_gene: TRBD2
abundance: -
j_gene: TRBJ2-4
v_gene: TRBV4-2

CDR3aa: CASSEGTLTEAFF
CDR3nt: TGTGCCAGCAGTGAAGGCACTCTCACTGAAGCTTTCTTT
d_gene: -
abundance: -
j_gene: TRBJ1-1
v_gene: TRBV6-1

CDR3aa: CASSYHQQGNSNQPQHF
CDR3nt: TGTGCCAGCAGTTACCACCAACAGGGAAATAGCAATCAGCCCCAGCATTTT
d_gene: -
abundance: -
j_gene: TRBJ1-5
v_gene: TRBV6-7

CDR3aa: CASSPQGNTIYF
CDR3nt: TGTGCCAGCAGTCCACAGGGAAACACCATATATTTT
d_gene: -
abundance: -
j_gene: TRBJ1-3
v_gene: TRBV28

CDR3aa: CASSLSGGTGELFF
CDR3nt: TGTGCCAGCAGCTTATCGGGGGGCACCGGGGAGCTGTTTTTT
d_gene: TRBD2
abundance: -
j_gene: TRBJ2-2
v_gene: TRBV7-3

CDR3aa: CASSLGDRRLMNTEAFF
CDR3nt: TGTGCCAGCAGCTTGGGGGACAGGCGCCTTATGAACACTGAAGCTTTCTTT
d_gene: TRBD1
abundance: -
j_gene: TRBJ1-1
v_gene: TRBV5-6

CDR3aa: CSVVTGGGTQYF
CDR3nt: TGCAGCGTTGTAACGGGGGGGGGTACGCAGTATTTT
d_gene: TRBD2
abundance: -
j_gene: TRBJ2-3
v_gene: TRBV29-1

CDR3aa: CASSPGTGGRYEQYF
CDR3nt: TGTGCCAGCAGCCCAGGGACAGGGGGCCGCTACGAGCAGTACTTC
d_gene: TRBD1
abundance: -
j_gene: TRBJ2-7
v_gene: TRBV11-2

CDR3aa: CASSLFPGTVNEQYF
CDR3nt: TGTGCCAGCAGCTTATTTCCCGGGACAGTGAACGAGCAGTACTTC
d_gene: TRBD1
abundance: -
j_gene: TRBJ2-7
v_gene: TRBV5-6

CDR3aa: CASSDWDSGTDTQYF
CDR3nt: TGTGCCAGCAGTGATTGGGACAGCGGCACAGATACGCAGTATTTT
d_gene: TRBD1
abundance: few
j_gene: TRBJ2-3
v_gene: TRBV25-1

CDR3aa: CASSLATERNTQYF
CDR3nt: TGTGCCAGCAGCTTGGCCACGGAGCGGAATACGCAGTATTTT
d_gene: -
abundance: -
j_gene: TRBJ2-3
v_gene: TRBV5-4

CDR3aa: CASSSSRSSYNEQFF
CDR3nt: TGTGCCAGCAGCTCTAGTAGAAGCTCCTACAATGAGCAGTTCTTC
d_gene: -
abundance: -
j_gene: TRBJ2-1
v_gene: TRBV7-3

CDR3aa: CASSLVGLAGGNTQYF
CDR3nt: TGTGCCAGCAGCTTAGTCGGACTAGCGGGAGGAAATACGCAGTATTTT
d_gene: TRBD2
abundance: -
j_gene: TRBJ2-3
v_gene: TRBV7-8

CDR3aa: CASSLGGYSYEQYF
CDR3nt: TGTGCCAGCAGCTTAGGAGGTTATTCCTACGAGCAGTACTTC
d_gene: -
abundance: -
j_gene: TRBJ2-7
v_gene: TRBV7-9

CDR3aa: CASRPGGEVLYTF
CDR3nt: TGTGCCAGCAGACCCGGGGGGGAGGTCCTCTACACCTTC
d_gene: -
abundance: -
j_gene: TRBJ1-2
v_gene: TRBV7-8

CDR3aa: CSVGRGGAWDEQFF
CDR3nt: TGCAGCGTTGGGCGGGGGGGGGCCTGGGATGAGCAGTTCTTC
d_gene: TRBD2
abundance: -
j_gene: TRBJ2-1
v_gene: TRBV29-1

CDR3aa: CASNLQGAREKLFF
CDR3nt: TGTGCCAGCAATTTACAGGGGGCGAGGGAAAAACTGTTTTTT
d_gene: TRBD1
abundance: -
j_gene: TRBJ1-4
v_gene: TRBV6-6

CDR3aa: CASRREAGGRPPYNEQFF
CDR3nt: TGTGCCAGCAGACGCGAAGCGGGCGGGAGGCCCCCCTACAATGAGCAGTTCTTC
d_gene: TRBD2
abundance: -
j_gene: TRBJ2-1
v_gene: TRBV7-8

CDR3aa: CASSKGQTPYEQYF
CDR3nt: TGTGCCAGCAGTAAGGGACAGACCCCCTACGAGCAGTACTTC
d_gene: TRBD1
abundance: -
j_gene: TRBJ2-7
v_gene: TRBV6-1

CDR3aa: CASSPTGGYGYTF
CDR3nt: TGTGCCAGCAGCCCTACAGGGGGCTATGGCTACACCTTC
d_gene: TRBD1
abundance: -
j_gene: TRBJ1-2
v_gene: TRBV28

CDR3aa: CASHQRGSNNEQFF
CDR3nt: TGTGCCAGCCACCAGCGGGGTTCGAACAATGAGCAGTTCTTC
d_gene: TRBD2
abundance: -
j_gene: TRBJ2-1
v_gene: TRBV18

CDR3aa: CASSRGQGYEQYF
CDR3nt: TGTGCCAGCAGCCGGGGACAGGGATACGAGCAGTACTTC
d_gene: TRBD1
abundance: -
j_gene: TRBJ2-7
v_gene: TRBV11-2

CDR3aa: CASSPGQAPVGEKLFF
CDR3nt: TGCGCCAGCAGTCCGGGACAGGCCCCGGTTGGGGAAAAACTGTTTTTT
d_gene: TRBD1
abundance: -
j_gene: TRBJ1-4
v_gene: TRBV10-1